This T cell receptor (beta chain) was sequenced during a study of T-cell reconstitution after alpha-beta-depleted transplantation in children. Study outcomes and limitations: Alpha-beta T cells present about two months after transplant were reported to originate from several hundred expanded graft clones.

This clonotype was counted ten times or more. Antigen: not known. A read error may produce the germline difference seen at one junction end. The germline V gene encodes CDR1 SGHRS and CDR2 YFSETQ. This CDR3 is built from 14 residues. This sample's TCRbeta library carried unique molecular identifier barcodes. MiXCR, applied by TCRdb to the PCR reads, yields one record per CDR3 protein. The data show about 830,000 distinct CDR3 sequences, under 20% seen once. The TCR originated in a male patient younger than 18 who had a stem cell transplant for acute lymphoblastic leukemia, so the T cells may come from the graft donor. Material: PBMCs, mostly from graft donor cells, obtained 360 days after TCRalphabeta/CD19-depleted stem cell transplant. The chain is built from TRBV5-1 and TRBJ2-7; 7 nucleotides align to TRBD1. This CDR3 is CASSPGTVTYEQYF. CDR3 DNA sequence: TGTGCCAGCAGTCCCGGGACAGTTACCTACGAGCAGTACTTC.